This TCR beta chain was observed in a study of T cell responses to AZD1222 COVID-19 vaccine. Clones were sequenced by immunoSEQ multiplex PCR, and TCRdb holds only the in-frame ones, with some missing. The table lists 130,000 to 150,000 clones, around 86% of them singletons. Germline V gives CDR1 MNHEY, CDR2 SVGAGI. Deletions cut 0 bases from V and 3 bases from J, with 9 bases between. The CDR3 consists of 15 residues. The receptor's source is an adult in good health. The genes are TRBV6-5 and TRBJ1-5; D unclear. The specimen comprised peripheral blood, sampled on day 0 of MenACWY control vaccination. CDR3 DNA sequence: TGTGCCAGCAGTTACTCGTACACGGCCAATCAGCCCCAGCATTTT. Its translation: CASSYSYTANQPQHF.